One and the same sample provided the 6 T cell receptor beta chains below, sequenced in a study of human T cells and chemical hapten exposure (dated by TCRdb to 2020 to 2022). Interpreted using the paper, the time point label stands for: pre-sensitization, week 0. The treatment or condition label, read with the paper, signifies: therapeutic diphenylcyclopropenone sensitization with weekly scalp DPC. Library generation was performed with RACE. Instrument used: NextSeq 500. The raw public data were reprocessed by TCRdb itself: fastp quality trimming at Q25, MiXCR clonotype calling, in-frame beta chains only. Rows merge per CDR3 protein into single entries with the most common DNA and genes. Recorded for this sample are under 400,000 distinct CDR3 sequences; more than 4.5% of them occurred a single time. Together, the top ten hold 2.5% to 3% of the sample. The sequenced sample was whole blood, obtained in connection with sensitization to the hapten diphenylcyclopropenone (DPC). The origin of the receptors is a woman in her forties or fifties with alopecia areata. Some clones in this sample may be carry-over from other donors' samples.

The J gene is TRBJ1-5, the V gene TRBV6-2 or TRBV6-3; 7 bases agree with TRBD1. V lost 5 bases, J lost 6 bases, and 13 bases stayed unmatched. The CDR3 sequence is 16 residues long. Germline values: CDR1 MNHEY, CDR2 SVGEGT. The CDR3 loop is CASSPRQGVYSQPQHF. Here the CDR3 DNA reads TGTGCCAGCAGTCCTCGACAGGGAGTGTATAGTCAGCCCCAGCATTTT.

This clonotype was recorded many times. This chain joins TRBV25-1 and TRBJ2-3, with 11 bases identical to TRBD2. The CDR3 has 15 residues. The germline V gene encodes CDR1 MGHDK and CDR2 SYGVNS. The V gene end was trimmed by 5 bases and the J gene end by 4 bases; junction bases not matched to a gene: 5. CDR3 in amino acids: CASSRLAGPADTQYF. The CDR3 DNA is TGTGCCAGCAGTCGACTAGCGGGGCCGGCAGATACGCAGTATTTT. Together with reference TRBV25-1 and TRBJ2-3, the CDR3 gives the full variable domain: EADIYQTPRYLVIGTGKKITLECSQTMGHDKMYWYQQDPGMELHLIHYSYGVNSTEKGDLSSESTVSRIRTEHFPLTLESARPSHTSQYLCASSRLAGPADTQYFGPGTRLTVL.

The chain recombines TRBV7-2 with TRBJ1-3; D may be TRBD1 (6 bases). Per the germline V gene, CDR1 is SGHTA and CDR2 is FQGNSA. V lost 5 bases, J lost 2 bases, and 19 bases lay in between. CDR3 size: 17 residues. The CDR3 region is CASSQGPGRGPGNTIYF. The CDR3 DNA is TGTGCCAGCAGCCAGGGGCCGGGTAGGGGCCCTGGAAACACCATATATTTT.

This clonotype was seen more than once but under ten times. V is TRBV5-6 and J is TRBJ1-2, with D perhaps TRBD1 (6 bases). V lost 2 bases and J 4 bases, leaving 18 bases between the germline ends. Germline V gene data show CDR1 as SGHDT and CDR2 as YYEEEE. This CDR3 spans 16 amino acids. CDR3 sequence (DNA): TGTGCCAGCAGCTTAGGAGGAGGGGGAAACATCTATGGCTACACCTTC. The encoded protein is CASSLGGGGNIYGYTF.

This clonotype was picked up many times. The J gene is TRBJ2-5, the V gene TRBV6-1; tentatively, D is TRBD1 (5 bases). This CDR3 is built from 14 residues. The V gene lost 7 bases and the J gene lost 3 bases, with 15 bases spanning the gap. Germline CDR1 is MNHNS and CDR2 is SASEGT. The CDR3 sequence is CASITNGAKETQYF. CDR3 bases: TGTGCCAGCATCACGAATGGGGCCAAAGAGACCCAGTACTTC.

This clonotype was counted at least ten times. The CDR3 loop reads CASRQQGSSYEQYF. The CDR3 DNA is TGTGCCAGCAGACAACAGGGATCCTCTTACGAGCAGTACTTC. The rearrangement links TRBV28 to TRBJ2-7; weak D call: TRBD1 (6 bases). The CDR3 is 14 amino acids. Germline V gene lookup returns CDR1 MDHEN and CDR2 SYDVKM. V shed 6 bases and J shed 4 bases, with 16 bases lying between them.